A selection of T cell receptor beta chains follows, all from one sample in a study of radiotherapy plus CTLA-4 blockade in lung cancer. Using immunoSEQ multiplex PCR, the repertoire was profiled, and TCRdb retains in-frame clones only, with some absent. The sample has 55,000 to 70,000 clones; approximately 80% are singletons. This material consisted of peripheral blood, taken from a patient treated with radiotherapy plus ipilimumab. Receptors originate from a human donor with non-small cell lung cancer who had a complete response to radiotherapy plus ipilimumab. Each CDR3 is given with its conserved first and last residue. D genes are given only for firm matches. Clone size, where shown, is once, few, many, or a class for clones that have expanded.

clone size	D gene	J gene	V gene	CDR3 DNA	CDR3 protein
few	TRBD1	TRBJ1-1	TRBV6-6	TGTGCCAGCAGTCCTCAACAGGGGGCCTCTGAAGCTTTCTTT	CASSPQQGASEAFF
few	TRBD1	TRBJ2-1	TRBV7-2	TGTGCCAGCAGCGCTAGGGACAGGGGTAAGTTCTTC	CASSARDRGKFF
few	-	TRBJ2-3	TRBV18	TGTGCCAGCTCACCACCGGAGTATGCAGATACGCAGTATTTT	CASSPPEYADTQYF
-	-	TRBJ1-2	TRBV20-1	TGCACTTTGCGTCGCGGCTACACCTTC	CTLRRGYTF
-	-	TRBJ1-3	TRBV15	TGTGCCACCAGCAGAGATCAGTGGTCTGGAAACACCATATATTTT	CATSRDQWSGNTIYF
-	-	TRBJ1-2	TRBV6-4	TGTGCCAGCAGACGTCAGGCCACAGCTAACTATGGCTACACCTTC	CASRRQATANYGYTF
once	TRBD1	TRBJ2-7	TRBV6-5	TGTGCCAGCAACGGACAGGGGACCCCCTACGAGCAGTACTTC	CASNGQGTPYEQYF
once	-	TRBJ1-6	TRBV2	TGTGCCAGCAGTGAACGCCTAAATTCACCCCTCCACTTT	CASSERLNSPLHF
once	TRBD2	TRBJ2-2	TRBV7-2	TGTGCCAGCAGCCCTGGGACTAGCGGGGGCACGAGGACCGGGGAGCTGTTTTTT	CASSPGTSGGTRTGELFF
-	-	TRBJ2-3	TRBV7-2	TGTGCCAGCAGCTTAGCGGGGACTGCCTCAGATACGCAGTATTTT	CASSLAGTASDTQYF
-	-	TRBJ2-2	TRBV5-1	TGCGCCACCAGACCGTACAGGGACGGGGAGCTGTTTTTT	CATRPYRDGELFF
-	TRBD1	TRBJ2-7	TRBV5-1	TGCGCCAGCAGCCTACAGACAGGGGCGGTTCTACTCTACGAGCAGTACTTC	CASSLQTGAVLLYEQYF
-	TRBD2	TRBJ2-1	TRBV30	TGTGCCTGGAGTGCTAGCGGGAGGATAAACAATGAGCAGTTCTTC	CAWSASGRINNEQFF
-	-	TRBJ2-3	TRBV7-9	TGTGCCAGCAGCTTAGAAGAGACAGATACGCAGTATTTT	CASSLEETDTQYF
-	TRBD1	TRBJ2-3	TRBV19	TGTGCCAGTAGTAGACCGGGACAGGGGATCACAGATACGCAGTATTTT	CASSRPGQGITDTQYF
-	TRBD1	TRBJ1-1	TRBV30	TGTGCCTGGAGCCGAAAGGGACAGGCAGACACTGAAGCTTTCTTT	CAWSRKGQADTEAFF
-	-	TRBJ1-2	TRBV9	TGTGCCAGCAGCAACCCACCTAATGGCTACACCTTC	CASSNPPNGYTF
-	-	TRBJ2-7	TRBV6-5	TGTGCCAGCAGCAGGGAATTCAACGAGCAGTACTTC	CASSREFNEQYF
-	TRBD1	TRBJ2-5	TRBV9	TGTGCCAGCAGCGTGCGACAGGGGGAGACCCAGTACTTC	CASSVRQGETQYF
-	TRBD1	TRBJ2-7	TRBV5-4	TGTGCCAGCAGTTCGGGACAGCACGAGCAGTACTTC	CASSSGQHEQYF
-	TRBD1	TRBJ1-5	TRBV15	TGTGCCACCGGAGGGGGCAGGCAGCCCCAGCATTTT	CATGGGRQPQHF
-	-	TRBJ1-1	TRBV4-2	TGTGCCAGCAGCCAACGGTTGACAGGCGGCACTGAAGCTTTCTTT	CASSQRLTGGTEAFF
-	-	TRBJ1-4	TRBV29-1	TGCAGCGTTGACAGGGGCGACGAAAAACTGTTTTTT	CSVDRGDEKLFF
few	-	TRBJ2-3	TRBV4-1	TGCGCCAGCAGACATCAAGCGGACCGCCTAACAGATACGCAGTATTTT	CASRHQADRLTDTQYF
-	TRBD1	TRBJ2-3	TRBV9	TGTGCCAGCAGCGTGGCGGCCCGGACAGGTTTTAGCACAGATACGCAGTATTTT	CASSVAARTGFSTDTQYF
-	-	TRBJ2-7	TRBV5-1	TGCGCCAGCAGCAGCCCCCCCCGAGGGTCCCCCTACGAGCAGTACTTC	CASSSPPRGSPYEQYF
-	-	TRBJ2-7	TRBV30	TGTGCCTGGAGTGTGGTGACAGTTCACGAGCAGTACTTC	CAWSVVTVHEQYF
-	-	TRBJ2-3	TRBV16	TGTGCCAGCAGCCTAGATCTTCTATACACAGATACGCAGTATTTT	CASSLDLLYTDTQYF
-	-	TRBJ2-1	TRBV30	TGTGCCTGGAGTGAGGGGCCAGTCAATGAGCAGTTCTTC	CAWSEGPVNEQFF
-	-	TRBJ2-2	TRBV20-1	TGCAGTGCTAGGAGTCAGGGCGAGCTGTTTTTT	CSARSQGELFF
few	-	TRBJ1-4	TRBV27	TGTGCCAGCAGTTTTTCGGGGGTGGAAGAAAAACTGTTTTTT	CASSFSGVEEKLFF
-	-	TRBJ2-5	TRBV7-2	TGTGCCAGCAGCCGTAACATGCAGGGTGGGGAGACCCAGTACTTC	CASSRNMQGGETQYF
few	TRBD2	TRBJ2-1	TRBV29-1	TGCAGCGTTGAAACTAGCGGTTACAATGAGCAGTTCTTC	CSVETSGYNEQFF
-	-	TRBJ2-3	TRBV7-2	TGTGCCAGCAGCTTAATGGGGCCGGGTTCAACAGATACGCAGTATTTT	CASSLMGPGSTDTQYF
-	TRBD1	TRBJ1-5	TRBV27	TGTGCCAGCAGTTTATACTGGACAGGGGGCCTCAATCAGCCCCAGCATTTT	CASSLYWTGGLNQPQHF
-	TRBD1	TRBJ1-4	TRBV29-1	TGCAGCGCTGGGACAGCCGGGGAAAAACTGTTTTTT	CSAGTAGEKLFF
-	TRBD1	TRBJ2-6	TRBV10-3	TGTGCCATTTCGACAGGGCTTACAACTGGGGCCAACGTCCTGACTTTC	CAISTGLTTGANVLTF
-	TRBD1	TRBJ2-2	TRBV5-4	TGTGCCAGCAGCTTGGCCGGGACAGCGAACACCGGGGAGCTGTTTTTT	CASSLAGTANTGELFF
-	TRBD2	TRBJ2-1	TRBV18	TGTGCCAGCTCACCACCGAAGAGCGGGAGGGTCTACAATGAGCAGTTCTTC	CASSPPKSGRVYNEQFF
many	-	TRBJ2-1	TRBV4-3	TGCGCCAGCAGCCCAGACGGGGTTCGGCAAAATGAGCAGTTCTTC	CASSPDGVRQNEQFF
-	-	TRBJ1-3	TRBV30	TGTGCCTGGGGGATGTTGGGGGGACCTGGAAACACCATATATTTT	CAWGMLGGPGNTIYF
-	TRBD1	TRBJ2-2	TRBV5-4	TGTGCCAGCAGCCCCCCGGGACAGGGTGATTACGGGGAGCTGTTTTTT	CASSPPGQGDYGELFF